The 10 T cell receptor beta chains presented below share a single source sample, sequenced in a study of control samples from healthy donors and cancer patients. Clones were read by immunoSEQ multiplex PCR, and TCRdb kept only the in-frame ones, dropping some. This table has roughly 26,000 clones, roughly four fifths appearing once. The sample consisted of PBMCs. All receptors derive from a man between 60 and 75 years old with colorectal cancer.

The V call is TRBV20-1, the J call TRBJ1-2, with TRBD1 as a possible D gene (6 bases). The V gene lost 5 bases and the J gene lost 9 bases, with 13 bases spanning the gap. In germline, CDR1 is DFQATT, CDR2 SNEGSKA (reference sequence). This CDR3 has 11 residues. CDR3 DNA: TGCAGTGCTCCGGGGGGCGCAAGCTACACCTTC. This translates into CSAPGGASYTF.

The V call is TRBV14, the J call TRBJ2-4, with 11 bases lining up with TRBD1. CDR1 and CDR2 (germline): SGHDN, FVKESK. J gave up 15 bases and V 4 bases, and 8 bases lay outside the gene matches. The CDR3 contains 13 residues. The CDR3 sequence: CASSLRGQGARYF. CDR3 nucleotides: TGTGCCAGCAGCCTGAGAGGACAGGGGGCTAGGTACTTC.

This sequence joins TRBV19 and TRBJ1-1, with D possibly TRBD1 on 5 matching bases. The CDR3 is made up of 15 amino acids. V lost 3 bases and J 4 bases, leaving 15 bases between the germline ends. CDR1 LNHDA and CDR2 SQIVND come from the germline V gene (reference sequence). The CDR3 coding sequence is TGTGCCAGTAGTATCGGGGGAGAGGCTCTCACTGAAGCTTTCTTT. It translates to CASSIGGEALTEAFF.

The CDR3 DNA reads TGTGCCAGCAGCGTCCCGCTAGCGGTGGGTGAAGCTTTCTTT. Translating gives CASSVPLAVGEAFF. The chain joins TRBV9 to TRBJ1-1; D call uncertain. The CDR3 loop spans 14 amino acids. Trimming shortened V by 2 bases and J by 7 bases, and 15 bases separated the two germline ends. Germline V gene sequence: CDR1 SGDLS, CDR2 YYNGEE.

The chain employs TRBV19 and TRBJ2-5, with D perhaps TRBD2 (5 bases). This CDR3 spans 14 amino acids. Between the trimmed V and J ends, which lost 3 bases and 3 bases, there was a span of 11 bases. Germline V gives CDR1 LNHDA, CDR2 SQIVND (reference sequence). The CDR3 DNA is TGTGCCAGTAGTATGGCATTGAGGGAAGAGACCCAGTACTTC. It yields the protein CASSMALREETQYF. Full variable domain (missing parts from reference TRBV19 and TRBJ2-5): DGGITQSPKYLFRKEGQNVTLSCEQNLNHDAMYWYRQDPGQGLRLIYYSQIVNDFQKGDIAEGYSVSREKKESFPLTVTSAQKNPTAFYLCASSMALREETQYFGPGTRLLVL.

The sample holds a few counts of this clone. V gene TRBV6-5 combines with J gene TRBJ1-1; no firm D call. Germline V gene sequence: CDR1 MNHEY, CDR2 SVGAGI. The CDR3 contains 12 residues. The germline V and J ends were trimmed by 6 bases and 0 bases, with 5 bases remaining between them. This CDR3 is CASSSVNTEAFF. CDR3 DNA: TGTGCCAGCAGCTCGGTGAACACTGAAGCTTTCTTT.

This chain uses TRBV18 with TRBJ2-7, with TRBD1 matching 9 bases. Germline V gene lookup returns CDR1 KGHSH and CDR2 LQKENI. The V and J ends lost 3 bases and 2 bases, in that order; junction bases with no gene match: 8. CDR3 length: 16 residues. The CDR3 DNA follows: TGTGCCAGCTCACCCCCCGGGACAGGGAGCCCCTACGAGCAGTACTTC. Protein product: CASSPPGTGSPYEQYF. Using reference TRBV18 and TRBJ2-7 for the parts outside the CDR3, the full variable domain is NAGVMQNPRHLVRRRGQEARLRCSPMKGHSHVYWYRQLPEEGLKFMVYLQKENIIDESGMPKERFSAEFPKEGPSILRIQQVVRGDSAAYFCASSPPGTGSPYEQYFGPGTRLTVT.

The chain combines TRBV30 with TRBJ1-3, with a tentative D call TRBD1 (6 bases). Germline values: CDR1 GTSNPN, CDR2 SVGIG (reference sequence). Trimming left V 6 bases short and J 0 bases short, with 12 bases between. The CDR3 length is 14 residues. The CDR3 here is CACTGHFSGNTIYF. The CDR3 region has the DNA TGTGCCTGCACGGGACATTTCTCTGGAAACACCATATATTTT.

This chain connects TRBV29-1 to TRBJ2-1; D gene uncertain. This CDR3 region has 14 residues. Germline V CDR1 and CDR2: SQVTM, ANQGSEA. V shed 4 bases and J shed 3 bases, with 13 bases lying between them. The CDR3 DNA is TGCAGCGTTGTTCGGAGCTGGGGCTACAATGAGCAGTTCTTC. Protein sequence: CSVVRSWGYNEQFF.

There are a few counts of this clone. This chain uses TRBV6-2 or TRBV6-3 with TRBJ1-1; possible D gene TRBD1, 5 bases. The length of the CDR3 is 13 residues. With 2 bases removed from V and 10 bases from J, the gap between germline ends came to 14 bases. Germline V gives CDR1 MNHEY, CDR2 SVGEGT. The CDR3 spells CASSYTGGLGAFF. CDR3 in DNA: TGTGCCAGCAGTTACACGGGGGGTCTCGGAGCTTTCTTT.